This T cell receptor (beta chain) stems from a study of cytomegalovirus exposure and HLA in healthy donors. Study as a whole: A subsequent analysis stated that the 95 to 150 validation repertoires were run on the same platform as the 600 to 750 first-cohort repertoires.

Findings and limits, study-wide: Rare sequences made up most TCRs, while some public TCRs were found in many donors. Within the approximately 110 validation repertoires, first-cohort TCR clusters tended to co-occur, according to a later analysis. Roughly 170 TCR beta chains were listed as cytomegalovirus-associated.

Remarks on this clone: Its antigen is undetermined.

Using immunoSEQ multiplex PCR, the repertoire was profiled, and TCRdb retains in-frame clones only, with some absent. Of 150,000 to 180,000 clones listed, about 88% were seen once; the top ten hold 20% to 25%. The source is a man aged 18 to 29 in good health and CMV-seropositive. The sample was PBMCs.

CDR3 loop: CASGAVNEKLFF. CDR3 DNA sequence: TGCGCCAGCGGGGCTGTTAATGAAAAACTGTTTTTT. The genes are TRBV4-1 and TRBJ1-4; TRBD1 might be the D (5 bases). Trimming shortened V by 8 bases and J by 4 bases, and 8 bases separated the two germline ends. CDR3 length: 12 residues. Germline CDR1 reads MGHRA; CDR2 reads YSYEKL.